This T cell receptor beta chain was recovered during a study of T cell responses to AZD1222 COVID-19 vaccine. Repertoires were generated with immunoSEQ multiplex PCR, while TCRdb's copy carries only in-frame clones and drops some. This table holds around 140,000 clones, around 93% found once. This CDR3 region has 16 residues. Per germline, CDR1 LGHNA and CDR2 YNFKEQ. The V and J ends lost 0 bases and 5 bases, in that order; junction bases with no gene match: 4. The V and J genes are TRBV4-2 and TRBJ2-1; 10 bases are a match to TRBD2. The origin of this receptor is an adult who received the AZD1222 COVID-19 vaccine. Material: peripheral blood, obtained 28 days after the second AZD1222 dose. The CDR3 loop reads CASSQDYSGRNNEQFF. The CDR3 nucleotides read TGTGCCAGCAGCCAAGATTATAGCGGGAGGAACAATGAGCAGTTCTTC.